This T cell receptor beta chain emerged from a study of chemoradiotherapy in HPV16-positive cancers. Over chemoradiotherapy, repertoires were sampled more than once. This clone has a single count. V lost 2 bases and J 5 bases, leaving 12 bases between the germline ends. CDR3 length: 14 amino acids. The germline V gene encodes CDR1 MGHRA and CDR2 YSYEKL. The assay was immunoSEQ multiplex PCR, and TCRdb's table has in-frame clones only and misses some. This table holds approximately 32,000 clones, nearly 90% found once. V is TRBV4-1 and J is TRBJ1-1; D gene uncertain. Specimen: blood, collected from a patient who underwent chemoradiotherapy. This receptor was taken from a human donor with HPV-associated anogenital cancer. CDR3 sequence reads: CASSQTSGGTEAFF. The CDR3, as DNA: TGCGCCAGCAGCCAAACCTCCGGAGGGACTGAAGCTTTCTTT.